This T cell receptor (beta chain) is from a study of blood T cells in healthy people across ages. Broader study findings: Aged donors had fewer naive CD4+ cells and lower diversity than long-lived donors.

The use of a sample-barcoded 5' primer and a J-beta primer mix characterized a second PCR of roughly 6 to 11 cycles. All cDNA molecules were each tagged by a template-switch adaptor with 12 random nucleotides. TCRdb itself ran the 5' RACE reads through MiXCR, one entry per CDR3 protein. The table records around 1,500,000 distinct CDR3 sequences, roughly 27% of them present only once. Germline values: CDR1 DFQATT, CDR2 SNEGSKA (reference sequence). This CDR3 has 19 residues. V was pared by 4 bases and J by 6 bases, with 24 bases of the junction left unmatched. Each sample yielded at least 6.5 million isolated PBMCs. Many counts were recorded for this clonotype. The antigen remains undetermined.

Sequencing was performed on blood. The TCR comes from a woman in her 30s in good health. V gene TRBV20-1 combines with J gene TRBJ2-1; TRBD1 aligns across 7 bases. CDR3 loop: CSAKVGLAEGQPLTNEQFF. The CDR3 DNA reads TGCAGTGCTAAAGTCGGGCTAGCAGAGGGACAGCCACTAACCAATGAGCAGTTCTTC.